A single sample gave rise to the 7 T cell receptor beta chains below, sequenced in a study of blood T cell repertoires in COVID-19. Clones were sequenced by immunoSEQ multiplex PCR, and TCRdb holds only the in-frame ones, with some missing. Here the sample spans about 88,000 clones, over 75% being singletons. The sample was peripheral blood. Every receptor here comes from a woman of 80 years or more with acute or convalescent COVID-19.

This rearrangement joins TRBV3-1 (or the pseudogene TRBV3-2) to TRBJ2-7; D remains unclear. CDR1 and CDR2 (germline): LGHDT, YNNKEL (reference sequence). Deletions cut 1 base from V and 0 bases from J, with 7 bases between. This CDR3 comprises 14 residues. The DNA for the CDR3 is TGTGCCAGCAGCCAAGTCGGCGGCTCCTACGAGCAGTACTTC. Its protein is CASSQVGGSYEQYF.

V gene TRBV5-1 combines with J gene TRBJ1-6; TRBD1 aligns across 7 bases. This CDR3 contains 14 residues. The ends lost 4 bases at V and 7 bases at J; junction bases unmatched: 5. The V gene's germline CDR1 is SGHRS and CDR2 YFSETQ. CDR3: CASSPGQWNSPLHF. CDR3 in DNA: TGCGCCAGCAGCCCGGGACAGTGGAATTCACCCCTCCACTTT.

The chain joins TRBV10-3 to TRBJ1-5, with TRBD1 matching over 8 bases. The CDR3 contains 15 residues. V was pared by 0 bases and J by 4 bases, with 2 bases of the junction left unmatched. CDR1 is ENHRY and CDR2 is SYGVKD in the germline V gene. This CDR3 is CAISESGQGNQPQHF. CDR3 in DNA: TGTGCCATCAGTGAGTCTGGACAGGGTAATCAGCCCCAGCATTTT.

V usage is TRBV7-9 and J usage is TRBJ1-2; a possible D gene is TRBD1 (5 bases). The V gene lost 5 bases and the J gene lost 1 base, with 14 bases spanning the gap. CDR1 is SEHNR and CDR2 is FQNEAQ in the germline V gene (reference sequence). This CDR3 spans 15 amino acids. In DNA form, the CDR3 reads TGTGCCAGCAGCCCCACAGGCCTTGGTAACTATGGCTACACCTTC. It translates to CASSPTGLGNYGYTF.

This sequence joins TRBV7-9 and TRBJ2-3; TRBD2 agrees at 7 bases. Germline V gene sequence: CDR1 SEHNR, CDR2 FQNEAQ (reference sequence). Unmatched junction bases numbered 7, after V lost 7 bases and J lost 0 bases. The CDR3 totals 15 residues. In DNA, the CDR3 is TGTGCCAGCACAAAAGCGGGGCATAGCACAGATACGCAGTATTTT. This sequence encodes CASTKAGHSTDTQYF.

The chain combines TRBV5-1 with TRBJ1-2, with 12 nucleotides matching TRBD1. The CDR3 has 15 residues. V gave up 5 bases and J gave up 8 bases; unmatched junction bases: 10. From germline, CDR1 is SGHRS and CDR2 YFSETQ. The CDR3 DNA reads TGCGCCAGCAGTAACCCGGGACAGGGGGCCTCCGGCTACACCTTC. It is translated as CASSNPGQGASGYTF.

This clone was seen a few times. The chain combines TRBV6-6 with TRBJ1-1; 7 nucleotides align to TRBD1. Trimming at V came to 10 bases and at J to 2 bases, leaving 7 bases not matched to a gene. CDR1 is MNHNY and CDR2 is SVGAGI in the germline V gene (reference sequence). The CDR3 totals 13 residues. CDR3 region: CATKGARNTEAFF. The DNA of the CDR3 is TGTGCCACCAAGGGGGCGAGAAACACTGAAGCTTTCTTT.